What follows are 18 T cell receptor beta chains derived from one specimen sequenced in a study of blood T cells in healthy people across ages. It was with a sample-barcoded 5' primer and a J-beta primer mix that a second PCR of roughly 7 to 11 cycles was run. TCRdb itself ran the 5' RACE reads through MiXCR, one entry per CDR3 protein. The sample contains 710,000 or so distinct CDR3 sequences, 22% of which appear only once. The sample taken for sequencing was blood. The receptors originated from a man between 65 and 80 years old in good health.

The chain joins TRBV21-1 to TRBJ1-2. TRBV21-1 is described as a pseudogene. This CDR3 is built from 12 residues. As DNA, the CDR3 is TGTGCCAGCAGCAAAGGAGGGAATGGCTACACCTTC. Protein product: CASSKGGNGYTF.

This chain connects TRBV14 to TRBJ2-3; 7 nucleotides match TRBD2. The CDR3 length is 15 residues. J lost 8 bases, V lost 0 bases, and 8 bases had no gene match. Germline-derived CDR1 and CDR2 are SGHDN and FVKESK. The CDR3 nucleotides read TGTGCCAGCAGCCAAGATTGGGCACTAGCGTCTACGCAGTATTTT. This encodes CASSQDWALASTQYF. Full variable domain (rest looked up from reference TRBV14 and TRBJ2-3): EAGVTQFPSHSVIEKGQTVTLRCDPISGHDNLYWYRRVMGKEIKFLLHFVKESKQDESGMPNNRFLAERTGGTYSTLKVQPAELEDSGVYFCASSQDWALASTQYFGPGTRLTVL.

This clonotype appeared a few times. The chain uses TRBV19 and TRBJ2-1; 12 bases are a match to TRBD2. V dropped 1 base and J dropped 7; count of bases not matched to a gene: 5. There are 16 residues in the CDR3. Germline CDR1 reads LNHDA; CDR2 reads SQIVND (reference sequence). CDR3 sequence (DNA): TGTGCCAGTAGTATAGCTCTAGCGGGAGGGATTAATGAGCAGTTCTTC. Protein: CASSIALAGGINEQFF.

This clonotype has a handful of counts. CDR3 in DNA: TGCAGTGCTAGAGAGGCTTCGAGCGGCACCTGGGCTTACAATGAGCAGTTCTTC. Translation gives CSAREASSGTWAYNEQFF. The V gene is TRBV20-1, the J gene TRBJ2-1, with D perhaps matching TRBD2 (5 bases). V was trimmed by 0 bases and J by 4 bases, leaving 22 bases between them. The germline gives CDR1 DFQATT, CDR2 SNEGSKA (reference sequence). The CDR3 is made up of 18 amino acids.

The chain joins TRBV3-1 to TRBJ1-6; D remains ambiguous. The length of the CDR3 is 15 residues. Trimming took 0 bases from V and 9 from J, leaving 12 bases between them. Germline CDR1 reads LGHDT; CDR2 reads YNNKEL (reference sequence). The CDR3: CASSQEAWVSSPLHF. In nucleotides, the CDR3 is TGTGCCAGCAGCCAAGAGGCATGGGTTAGTTCACCCCTCCACTTT.

This chain links TRBV20-1 with TRBJ2-1; no firm D call. The DNA end lines up better with TRBJ2-7; the J call may be wrong. CDR3 size: 13 residues. Germline V CDR1 and CDR2: DFQATT, SNEGSKA (reference sequence). The CDR3 reads CSARDPLLHEQYF. The CDR3 DNA reads as TGCAGTGCTAGAGACCCACTTCTCCACGAGCAGTACTTC.

This clonotype was counted only a few times. The V and J genes are TRBV12-3 or TRBV12-4 and TRBJ1-2; D possibly corresponds to TRBD1 (6 bases). CDR3 length: 15 residues. The germline V and J ends were trimmed by 6 bases and 4 bases, with 18 bases remaining between them. The CDR3 sequence is CASRATDSSFYGYTF. Written as DNA, the CDR3 is TGTGCCAGCAGGGCAACGGACAGTTCCTTCTATGGCTACACCTTC.

This rearrangement joins TRBV6-6 to TRBJ1-4; D unclear. Germline loops: CDR1 MNHNY, CDR2 SVGAGI (reference sequence). V was trimmed by 0 bases and J by 5 bases, leaving 13 bases between them. The CDR3 contains 16 residues. In nucleotides, the CDR3 is TGTGCCAGCAGTTACTCAAGAGCGGGGATGAATGAAAAACTGTTTTTT. Its translation is CASSYSRAGMNEKLFF.

This sequence joins TRBV27 and TRBJ2-5; 7 nucleotides match TRBD1. Germline V gives CDR1 MNHEY, CDR2 SMNVEV (reference sequence). CDR3 length: 14 residues. Germline trimming cut 2 bases from V and 7 bases from J; bases unmatched to any gene: 7. The CDR3 reads CASSLTGVVTTQYF. CDR3 coding DNA: TGTGCCAGCAGTTTAACAGGGGTCGTAACGACCCAGTACTTC.

This chain links TRBV10-2 with TRBJ2-5, with D uncertain. The length of the CDR3 is 14 residues. The germline gives CDR1 WSHSY, CDR2 SAAADI. The V gene lost 4 bases and the J gene lost 1 base, with 10 bases spanning the gap. The CDR3 sequence: CASSALGSQETQYF. In DNA, the CDR3 is TGCGCCAGCAGTGCCCTGGGATCCCAAGAGACCCAGTACTTC.

The chain employs TRBV6-1 and TRBJ1-2; 8 bases fit TRBD1. J was trimmed by 3 bases and V by 6 bases; bases with no gene match: 6. CDR1 and CDR2 from the germline V gene are MNHNS and SASEGT. The CDR3 has 14 residues. The CDR3 here is CASRETGEYYGYTF. The CDR3 DNA reads TGTGCCAGCAGGGAGACAGGGGAGTACTATGGCTACACCTTC.

The CDR3 nucleotides are TGTGCCAGCGTCACGGGTGGTGATTCACCCCTCCACTTT. Encoded protein: CASVTGGDSPLHF. This chain joins TRBV12-3 or TRBV12-4 and TRBJ1-6; D remains ambiguous. CDR3 size: 13 residues. V was pared by 8 bases and J by 8 bases, with 13 bases between.

V gene TRBV5-1 combines with J gene TRBJ2-2; D not certain. V gave up 0 bases and J gave up 0 bases, with 6 bases separating them. The CDR3 consists of 15 residues. Germline-derived CDR1 and CDR2 are SGHRS and YFSETQ. CDR3 nucleotides: TGCGCCAGCAGCTTGGGACGCCCGAACACCGGGGAGCTGTTTTTT. Translated, it gives CASSLGRPNTGELFF.

The CDR3 is CASSAWTDYGYTF. The CDR3 DNA sequence: TGCGCCAGCAGCGCGTGGACGGACTATGGCTACACCTTC. V and J are TRBV5-1 and TRBJ1-2; no firm D call. CDR1 SGHRS and CDR2 YFSETQ come from the germline V gene. This CDR3 region has 13 residues. The ends were cut back, 4 bases at V and 3 bases at J, with 10 bases in the middle.

This clonotype was detected ten times or more. The rearrangement uses TRBV7-8 and TRBJ2-3, with no clear D. This CDR3 is built from 12 residues. Trimming stripped 7 bases from V and 0 bases from J, with 5 bases between. Germline CDR1 and CDR2: SGHVS and FQNEAQ. CDR3 DNA: TGTGCCAGCAAGGACAGCACAGATACGCAGTATTTT. Translating gives CASKDSTDTQYF.

To note about this clonotype: At one of its ends the junction is not consistent with the germline gene, which may arise from a read error. V and J are TRBV7-2 and TRBJ2-3, with 10 bases aligning to TRBD2. Germline-derived CDR1 and CDR2 are SGHTA and FQGNSA. The CDR3 covers 15 residues. This chain's CDR3 is CASSDLAGAGDTRYF. DNA of the CDR3: TGTGCCAGCAGCGATCTAGCGGGAGCTGGAGATACGCGGTATTTT. The variable domain in full, with the rest retrieved from reference TRBV7-2 and TRBJ2-3, is GAGVSQSPSNKVTEKGKDVELRCDPISGHTALYWYRQSLGQGLEFLIYFQGNSAPDKSGLPSDRFSAERTGGSVSTLTIQRTQQEDSAVYLCASSDLAGAGDTRYFGPGTRLTVL.

The chain couples TRBV10-3 to TRBJ2-1; D is possibly TRBD2 (6 bases). Per the germline V gene, CDR1 is ENHRY and CDR2 is SYGVKD. V was pared by 7 bases and J by 8 bases, with 18 bases between. CDR3 length: 14 amino acids. CDR3 amino acids: CAITRGSPFHEQFF. In DNA, the CDR3 is TGTGCCATCACCCGGGGGTCTCCTTTCCATGAGCAGTTCTTC.

This clonotype was observed a handful of times. This chain uses TRBV28 with TRBJ1-3; D call uncertain. The CDR3 covers 14 residues. Germline lookup yields CDR1 MDHEN and CDR2 SYDVKM. Between the trimmed V and J ends, which lost 5 bases and 7 bases, there was a span of 15 bases. CDR3 coding DNA: TGTGCCAGCAGTGTTCCGTCATCAAGTAACACCATATATTTT. This sequence encodes CASSVPSSSNTIYF.